This passage covers 13 T cell receptor beta chains from one sample sequenced in a study of Graves' ophthalmopathy and Graves' hyperthyroidism. TCR beta CDR3 regions were amplified from RNA transcripts. RT-PCR in the first round used HTBI primers; a second-round multiplex PCR followed. TCRdb recomputed calls from the multiplex PCR reads with MiXCR, one row per CDR3 protein. The sample consists of roughly 60,000 distinct CDR3 sequences, less than 55% of them appearing once. The sequenced sample consisted of peripheral blood. The receptors come from an adult woman with Graves' ophthalmopathy.

There are many counts of this clonotype. The V gene is TRBV7-8, the J gene TRBJ2-2; 13 nucleotides match TRBD2. From germline, CDR1 is SGHVS and CDR2 FQNEAQ. The J segment lost 5 bases and the V segment lost 5 bases, leaving 5 bases of the junction unmatched. The CDR3 consists of 16 residues. CDR3 DNA: TGTGCCAGCAGCCCGTGGACTAGCGGGAGTACCGGGGAGCTGTTTTTT. Translating it yields CASSPWTSGSTGELFF.

The V and J genes are TRBV7-2 and TRBJ2-7, with TRBD2 identical over 11 bases. The CDR3 is 14 residues long. The V gene's germline CDR1 is SGHTA and CDR2 FQGNSA. With V trimmed by 1 base and J by 6 bases, 2 bases remained unmatched. CDR3 nucleotide sequence: TGTGCCAGCAGCTTAGAAACTAGCGGGGGCGAGCAGTACTTC. It encodes CASSLETSGGEQYF.

This clonotype was picked up many times. CDR3 bases: TGTGCCAGCAGTCCGTCGGGACCGAAGGAAAAACTGTTTTTT. Protein sequence: CASSPSGPKEKLFF. The chain couples TRBV28 to TRBJ1-4, with D perhaps TRBD1 (5 bases). From germline, CDR1 is MDHEN and CDR2 SYDVKM. This CDR3 has 14 residues. The V end lost 5 bases, the J end lost 8 bases, and 15 bases lay between the germline ends.

In its sample, this clonotype was seen many times. This chain connects TRBV7-2 to TRBJ1-1, with 12 bases identical to TRBD1. Germline CDR1 is SGHTA and CDR2 is FQGNSA. The J segment lost 9 bases and the V segment lost 0 bases, leaving 8 bases of the junction unmatched. This CDR3 is built from 16 residues. CDR3 protein: CASSLAGQGAMGKAFF. The CDR3, as DNA: TGTGCCAGCAGCTTAGCGGGACAGGGGGCTATGGGGAAAGCTTTCTTT.

In this sample, this clonotype turned up once. This rearrangement joins TRBV6-4 to TRBJ2-5; weak D call: TRBD1 (5 bases). The CDR3 runs 12 residues. Germline-derived CDR1 and CDR2 are MRHNA and SNTAGT. V was pared by 7 bases and J by 7 bases, with 13 bases between. CDR3 sequence (DNA): TGTGCCAGCAACCCTTTTCAGGGGACCCAGTACTTC. Its translation: CASNPFQGTQYF.

This clonotype appeared many times. The V and J genes are TRBV7-2 and TRBJ1-1, with D unclear. The CDR3 covers 16 residues. The germline gives CDR1 SGHTA, CDR2 FQGNSA. Trimming cost V 2 bases and J 2 bases, with 15 bases left between them. CDR3 nucleotides: TGTGCCAGCAGCTTACGGGCGGGGTCCTTTAACACTGAAGCTTTCTTT. Its translation is CASSLRAGSFNTEAFF.

This clonotype was recorded many times. The chain joins TRBV4-3 to TRBJ2-1; 8 nucleotides match TRBD1. Unmatched junction bases numbered 13, after V lost 0 bases and J lost 6 bases. Per germline, CDR1 LGHNA and CDR2 YSLEER. CDR3 size: 18 residues. DNA of the CDR3: TGCGCCAGCAGCCAAGAGGGGACAGGCCTATCGGGCTTCAATGAGCAGTTCTTC. Translating it yields CASSQEGTGLSGFNEQFF.

The sample holds a few counts of this clonotype. J is TRBJ2-7 and V is TRBV3-1; D gene uncertain. Trimming shortened V by 0 bases and J by 3 bases, and 15 bases separated the two germline ends. Germline-derived CDR1 and CDR2 are LGHDT and YNNKEL (reference sequence). This CDR3 spans 16 amino acids. CDR3 amino acids: CASSQDLGPPFYEQYF. DNA of the CDR3: TGTGCCAGCAGCCAAGATTTGGGCCCGCCCTTCTACGAGCAGTACTTC.

V usage is TRBV7-2 and J usage is TRBJ2-3, with TRBD2 matching 11 bases. The CDR3 has 15 amino acids. V lost 6 bases and J lost 3; bases outside the gene matches: 5. Germline CDR1 SGHTA, CDR2 FQGNSA. In nucleotides, the CDR3 is TGTGCCAGCAGTACGGGACTAGCGGAAACAGATACGCAGTATTTT. It codes for CASSTGLAETDTQYF.

The gene calls are TRBV20-1 and TRBJ2-7; 13 bases fit TRBD2. The CDR3 is 16 residues long. Germline V gene sequence: CDR1 DFQATT, CDR2 SNEGSKA (reference sequence). With V trimmed by 6 bases and J by 2 bases, 10 bases remained unmatched. CDR3 DNA sequence: TGCAGTGCCCGACCGACTAGCGGGGGGCCGACCTACGAGCAGTACTTC. Translation gives CSARPTSGGPTYEQYF.

In its sample, this clonotype was seen many times. This chain uses TRBV12-3 or TRBV12-4 with TRBJ2-5; D remains ambiguous. This CDR3 is built from 14 residues. Between the trimmed V and J ends, which lost 2 bases and 1 base, there was a span of 8 bases. In nucleotides, the CDR3 is TGTGCCAGCAGTTTACCCCGTTCCCAAGAGACCCAGTACTTC. Translating it yields CASSLPRSQETQYF.

There are many counts of this clonotype. This chain connects TRBV4-1 to TRBJ1-1; no firm D call. Germline lookup yields CDR1 MGHRA and CDR2 YSYEKL. This CDR3 has 15 amino acids. Trimming took 4 bases from V and 3 from J, leaving 15 bases between them. CDR3 DNA: TGCGCCAGCAGCCCCCGAATCAACGGGTACACTGAAGCTTTCTTT. Its translation: CASSPRINGYTEAFF.

The rearrangement uses TRBV7-8 and TRBJ2-2; a possible D gene is TRBD1 (5 bases). The germline V gene encodes CDR1 SGHVS and CDR2 FQNEAQ. V shed 1 base and J shed 3 bases, with 18 bases lying between them. The CDR3 totals 18 residues. The CDR3 here is CASSLEAGNYGYTGELFF. DNA for the CDR3: TGTGCCAGCAGCTTAGAGGCAGGGAACTATGGCTACACCGGGGAGCTGTTTTTT.